The rows below give T cell receptor beta chains drawn from one sample of a study of post-analysis software for immune sequencing data. TCRdb reprocessed the PCR reads with MiXCR, giving one entry per CDR3 protein. The sample carries more than 500,000 distinct CDR3 sequences, 34% recorded once. Input material: blood. These receptors were collected from a girl aged 2-17 years with multiple sclerosis. CDR3s leave out the opening cysteine and the closing phenylalanine or tryptophan. The size field is filled for only some rows; it gives once, few, many or a size class.

14	TRBV13	TRBJ2-5	NA	ASSPFLSRDGETQY
11	TRBV5-1	TRBJ2-3	NA	ASAEARADTQY
11	TRBV5-1	TRBJ2-5	few	ASSLEGFETQY
12	TRBV6-5	TRBJ2-3	NA	ASSYSAGPDTQY
15	TRBV15	TRBJ1-4	NA	ATSRDRRQGVSEKLF
12	TRBV14	TRBJ1-1	few	ASSQPTVGGRAF
11	TRBV4-1	TRBJ1-4	NA	ASSPTGNEKLF
12	TRBV28	TRBJ1-1	few	ASSVTGADTEAF
11	TRBV10-3	TRBJ2-2	NA	AISVGNTGELF
14	TRBV27	TRBJ1-4	once	ASSLFRDRGPEKLF
14	TRBV6-6	TRBJ1-2	few	ASSYSRGGEDYGYT
12	TRBV6-5	TRBJ1-2	many	ASSFREGSYGYT
11	TRBV2	TRBJ2-5	NA	ASRDDLGETQY
10	TRBV20-1	TRBJ2-1	NA	SVPTDYNGQF
11	TRBV11-2	TRBJ2-5	few	ASSLIPLETQY
14	TRBV3-1	TRBJ2-1	NA	ASSQDAGSIHNEQF
15	TRBV4-1	TRBJ2-5	NA	ASSQGLDRAWAETQY
13	TRBV20-1	TRBJ2-7	NA	STRMEGGPMSEQY
13	TRBV3-1	TRBJ2-1	NA	ASSQAGLAGNEQF
14	TRBV7-6	TRBJ1-1	NA	ASSGEMGQGGTEAF
14	TRBV18	TRBJ1-5	NA	ASSPLGTGGNQPQH
11	TRBV10-3	TRBJ1-2	few	AIRTEGGFSYT
11	TRBV20-1	TRBJ1-1	NA	SAQDRGNTEAF
14	TRBV6-1	TRBJ2-3	NA	ANSEAEGGGTDTQY
15	TRBV7-2	TRBJ2-7	many	ASSLVASGVSSYEQY
12	TRBV5-1	TRBJ2-7	NA	ASSFVGQTYEQY
12	TRBV7-7	NA	NA	ASSAGTGACEQY
12	TRBV29-1	TRBJ1-2	NA	SVQVDTEAYGYT
12	TRBV5-1	TRBJ2-1	NA	ASSALGSYNEQF
11	TRBV29-1	TRBJ2-5	NA	SVDVASGETQY
14	TRBV6-1	TRBJ1-1	NA	ASSEVYGQGITEAF
13	TRBV5-1	TRBJ1-1	few	ASSLGQGERTEAF
12	TRBV6-6	TRBJ2-1	NA	ASMRQGFRNVQF
14	TRBV11-1	TRBJ1-1	NA	ASSNPSGGMNTEAF
15	TRBV20-1	TRBJ1-5	NA	SARDFTRGQVNQPQH
17	TRBV6-1	TRBJ2-6	few	ASNGARPITPSGANVLT
15	TRBV14	TRBJ1-5	few	ASSQDCTGVSNQPQH
13	TRBV7-2	TRBJ2-5	NA	ASSLVPGYGETQY
11	TRBV6-5	TRBJ2-7	NA	ASSTGNSYEQY
12	TRBV28	TRBJ2-1	NA	ASSLTPGSTEQF
15	TRBV15	TRBJ2-5	NA	ATSRDRVQGGKETQY
10	TRBV20-1	TRBJ2-7	NA	SATGTGNEQY
15	TRBV11-2	TRBJ2-1	NA	ASSSPPGLAGFYEQF
12	TRBV5-1	TRBJ2-5	NA	ASSFGLFMETQY
14	TRBV5-1	TRBJ2-2	NA	ASSLGEFANTGELF
9	TRBV5-1	TRBJ2-7	few	ASTEAGEQY
14	TRBV7-2	TRBJ2-2	NA	ASSSRQGVGTGELF